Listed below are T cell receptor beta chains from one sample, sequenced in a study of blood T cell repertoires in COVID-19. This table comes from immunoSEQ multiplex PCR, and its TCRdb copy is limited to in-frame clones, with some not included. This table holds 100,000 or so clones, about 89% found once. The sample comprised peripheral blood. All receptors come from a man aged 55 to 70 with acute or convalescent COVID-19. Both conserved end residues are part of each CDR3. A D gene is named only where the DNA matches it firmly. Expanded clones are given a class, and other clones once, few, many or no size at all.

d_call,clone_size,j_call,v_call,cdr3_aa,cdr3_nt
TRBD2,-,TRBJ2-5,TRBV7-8,CASSHLGRLAQETQYF,TGTGCCAGCAGCCACCTAGGGAGACTAGCCCAAGAGACCCAGTACTTC
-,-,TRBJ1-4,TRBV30,CAWSGRRGEKLFF,TGTGCCTGGAGTGGGCGCAGGGGCGAAAAACTGTTTTTT
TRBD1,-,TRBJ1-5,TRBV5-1,CASSTGQVNQPQHF,TGCGCCAGCAGCACGGGACAGGTCAATCAGCCCCAGCATTTT
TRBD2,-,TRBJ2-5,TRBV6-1,CASSEGGLVAETQYF,TGTGCCAGCAGTGAAGGGGGACTAGTAGCAGAGACCCAGTACTTC
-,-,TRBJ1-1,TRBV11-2,CASSITLTTGGPEAFF,TGTGCCAGCAGCATAACTCTCACCACGGGGGGCCCTGAAGCTTTCTTT
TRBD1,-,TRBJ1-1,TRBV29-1,CSVVQGEMNTEAFF,TGCAGCGTTGTGCAGGGGGAGATGAACACTGAAGCTTTCTTT
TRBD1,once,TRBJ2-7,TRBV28,CASSLPGTVTYEQYF,TGTGCCAGCAGTTTACCCGGGACAGTGACCTACGAGCAGTACTTC
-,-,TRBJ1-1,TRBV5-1,CASSLAAGDTEAFF,TGCGCCAGCAGCTTGGCGGCAGGGGACACTGAAGCTTTCTTT
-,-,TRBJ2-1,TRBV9,CASSVGGPTYNEQFF,TGTGCCAGCAGCGTCGGGGGGCCCACCTACAATGAGCAGTTCTTC
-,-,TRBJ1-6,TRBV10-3,CAISEPGSNNSPLHF,TGTGCCATCAGTGAGCCAGGGTCGAATAATTCACCCCTCCACTTT
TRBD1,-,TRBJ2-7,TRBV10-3,CAISEHVGTASYEQYF,TGTGCCATCAGTGAGCACGTTGGGACAGCCTCCTACGAGCAGTACTTC
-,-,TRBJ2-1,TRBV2,CASIPGYNEQFF,TGTGCCAGCATCCCAGGCTACAATGAGCAGTTCTTC
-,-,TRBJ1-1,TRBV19,CASSMSEGHSAFF,TGTGCCAGTAGTATGAGTGAGGGACATTCGGCTTTCTTT
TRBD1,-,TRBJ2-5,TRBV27,CASSFGQGETQYF,TGTGCCAGCAGTTTCGGACAGGGCGAGACCCAGTACTTC
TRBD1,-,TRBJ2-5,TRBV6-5,CASSYSRQGQETQYF,TGTGCCAGCAGTTACTCCCGACAGGGACAAGAGACCCAGTACTTC
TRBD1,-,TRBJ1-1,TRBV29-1,CSVEEDRANTEAFF,TGCAGCGTTGAAGAGGACAGGGCGAACACTGAAGCTTTCTTT
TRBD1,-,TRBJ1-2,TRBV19,CASSKGTDSNYGYTF,TGTGCCAGTAGTAAAGGGACAGATTCTAACTATGGCTACACCTTC
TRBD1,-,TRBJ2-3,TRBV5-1,CASSLWTGSTDTQYF,TGCGCCAGCAGCTTGTGGACAGGATCCACAGATACGCAGTATTTT
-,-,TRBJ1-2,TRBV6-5,CASSYSTWNYGYTF,TGTGCCAGCAGTTACTCAACATGGAACTATGGCTACACCTTC
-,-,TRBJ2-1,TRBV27,CASSLIARYEQFF,TGTGCCAGCAGTTTAATAGCTCGGTATGAGCAGTTCTTC
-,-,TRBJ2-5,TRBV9,CASSVEVGGETQYF,TGTGCCAGCAGCGTAGAAGTAGGCGGAGAGACCCAGTACTTC
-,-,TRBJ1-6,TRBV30,CAWYREGSPLHF,TGTGCCTGGTACAGGGAAGGTTCACCCCTCCACTTT
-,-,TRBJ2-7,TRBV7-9,CASSLSVYEQYF,TGTGCCAGCAGCTTATCGGTCTACGAGCAGTACTTC
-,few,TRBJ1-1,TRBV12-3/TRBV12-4,CASSLHSTEAFF,TGTGCCAGCAGTTTACATAGCACTGAAGCTTTCTTT
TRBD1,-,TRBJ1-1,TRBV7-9,CASSLARAGGARAFF,TGTGCCAGCAGCTTAGCGAGGGCAGGGGGTGCTCGGGCTTTCTTT
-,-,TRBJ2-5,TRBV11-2,CASSSTRVGWETQYF,TGTGCCAGCAGCTCCACCAGGGTTGGGTGGGAGACCCAGTACTTC
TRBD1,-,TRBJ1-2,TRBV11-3,CASSLEGNRGRGYTF,TGTGCCAGCAGCTTAGAGGGGAACAGGGGCCGTGGCTACACCTTC
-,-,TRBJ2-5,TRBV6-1,CASSETTAYQETQYF,TGTGCCAGCAGTGAGACGACAGCGTACCAAGAGACCCAGTACTTC
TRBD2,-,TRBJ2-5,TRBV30,CAWSVLAGGPWETQYF,TGTGCCTGGAGTGTACTAGCGGGAGGGCCTTGGGAGACCCAGTACTTC
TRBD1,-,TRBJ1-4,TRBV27,CASSPGTVEKLFF,TGTGCCAGCAGTCCAGGGACAGTTGAAAAACTGTTTTTT
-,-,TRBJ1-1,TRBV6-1,CASSEVEPPVSNTEAFF,TGTGCCAGCAGTGAAGTAGAGCCTCCGGTTAGCAACACTGAAGCTTTCTTT
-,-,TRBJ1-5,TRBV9,CASSVAAGEGVPQHF,TGTGCCAGCAGCGTAGCGGCAGGGGAAGGTGTGCCCCAGCATTTT
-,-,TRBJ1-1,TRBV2,CASSDGQNMNTEAFF,TGTGCCAGCAGTGATGGACAGAATATGAACACTGAAGCTTTCTTT
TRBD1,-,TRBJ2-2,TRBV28,CASRTSGTGTTGELFF,TGTGCCAGCAGGACCTCCGGGACAGGGACAACCGGGGAGCTGTTTTTT
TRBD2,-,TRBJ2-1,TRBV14,CASSQDMAGARNEQFF,TGTGCCAGCAGCCAAGATATGGCGGGAGCGAGGAATGAGCAGTTCTTC
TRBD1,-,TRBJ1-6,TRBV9,CASSVDWTGGNSPLHF,TGTGCCAGCAGCGTAGACTGGACAGGGGGGAATTCACCCCTCCACTTT
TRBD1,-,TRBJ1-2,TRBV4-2,CASSQTGTGPYGYTF,TGTGCCAGCAGCCAAACCGGGACAGGGCCCTATGGCTACACCTTC
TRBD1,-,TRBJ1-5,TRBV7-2,CASSPRTGGQPQHF,TGTGCCAGCAGCCCAAGGACAGGGGGGCAGCCCCAGCATTTT
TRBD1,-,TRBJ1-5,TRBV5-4,CASSRDRESQPQHF,TGTGCCAGCAGTCGGGACAGGGAAAGTCAGCCCCAGCATTTT
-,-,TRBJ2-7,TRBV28,CASSSRVAYEQYF,TGTGCCAGCAGCTCCAGGGTAGCCTACGAGCAGTACTTC
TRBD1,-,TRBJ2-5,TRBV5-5,CASSLGAWDRGPETQYF,TGTGCCAGCAGCTTGGGAGCTTGGGACAGGGGGCCAGAGACCCAGTACTTC
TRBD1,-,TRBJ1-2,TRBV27,CASSPSAAGQGVNGYTF,TGTGCCAGCAGTCCTAGCGCCGCGGGACAGGGTGTAAACGGGTACACCTTC
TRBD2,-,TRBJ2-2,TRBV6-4,CASSDSGTSGSMELFF,TGTGCCAGCAGTGACTCGGGGACTAGCGGGAGTATGGAGCTGTTTTTT
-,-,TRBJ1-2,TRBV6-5,CASSYSIRQGNGYTF,TGTGCCAGCAGTTACTCGATTCGTCAGGGCAATGGCTACACCTTC
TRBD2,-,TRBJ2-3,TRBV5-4,CASSRGLADVSTDTQYF,TGTGCCAGCAGCCGGGGACTAGCGGACGTTAGCACAGATACGCAGTATTTT
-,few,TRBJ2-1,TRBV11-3,CASSLRLGNEQFF,TGTGCCAGCAGCCTTCGACTTGGCAATGAGCAGTTCTTC
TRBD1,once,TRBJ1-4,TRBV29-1,CSVEAGTGPNEKLFF,TGCAGCGTTGAAGCAGGGACAGGGCCTAATGAAAAACTGTTTTTT
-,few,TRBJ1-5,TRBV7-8,CASSLIGGPKQPQHF,TGTGCCAGCAGCTTAATAGGAGGCCCCAAACAGCCCCAGCATTTT
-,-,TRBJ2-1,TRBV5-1,CASSLVLGDEQFF,TGCGCCAGCAGCTTGGTTCTGGGCGATGAGCAGTTCTTC
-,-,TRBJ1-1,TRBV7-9,CASSLDYRQSEAFF,TGTGCCAGCAGCTTAGATTATAGACAATCTGAAGCTTTCTTT
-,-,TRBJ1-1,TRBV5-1,CASSLDGQMNTEAFF,TGCGCCAGCAGCTTGGATGGACAGATGAACACTGAAGCTTTCTTT
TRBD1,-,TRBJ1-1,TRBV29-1,CSVRQGANTEAFF,TGCAGCGTCAGACAGGGGGCTAACACTGAAGCTTTCTTT
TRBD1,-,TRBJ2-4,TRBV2,CASSEQGQGPNPPYF,TGTGCCAGCAGTGAACAAGGACAGGGCCCGAATCCCCCTTACTTC
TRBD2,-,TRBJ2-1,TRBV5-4,CASSSGLAVDEQFF,TGTGCCAGCAGCTCCGGACTAGCTGTCGATGAGCAGTTCTTC
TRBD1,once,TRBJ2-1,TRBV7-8,CASSLAGRQGAYNEQFF,TGTGCCAGCAGCTTAGCGGGAAGACAGGGGGCCTACAATGAGCAGTTCTTC
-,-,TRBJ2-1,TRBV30,CAWTLGASQGFEQFF,TGTGCCTGGACGTTGGGGGCCTCACAAGGGTTCGAGCAGTTCTTC
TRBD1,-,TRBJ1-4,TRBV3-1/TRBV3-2,CASSTRTGGGGTNEKLFF,TGTGCCAGCAGCACCCGGACAGGGGGCGGGGGGACTAATGAAAAACTGTTTTTT
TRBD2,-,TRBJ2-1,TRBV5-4,CASSFPGSGRNEQFF,TGTGCCAGCAGCTTCCCGGGCTCCGGGAGGAATGAGCAGTTCTTC
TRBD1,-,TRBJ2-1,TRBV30,CAWSGDRSYNEQFF,TGTGCCTGGAGTGGGGACAGAAGTTACAATGAGCAGTTCTTC
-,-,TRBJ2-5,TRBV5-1,CASSSPTGQETQYF,TGCGCCAGCAGCTCCCCGACAGGCCAAGAGACCCAGTACTTC